Detailed here is one TCR beta chain. The junction shows a germline mismatch at one end, possibly a read error. Assay: immunoSEQ multiplex PCR; the TCRdb copy retains only in-frame clones and omits some. The repertoire holds approximately 160,000 clones, around four fifths seen once, with approximately 2.4% in the top ten. The sample comes from a study of cytomegalovirus exposure and HLA in healthy donors. CDR1 and CDR2 from the germline V gene are SSHAT and FNYEAQ (reference sequence). This CDR3 is 18 amino acids long. Sequencing used PBMCs. The clonotype originates from a man aged 25 to 40 in good health and CMV-seropositive. This rearrangement joins TRBV7-7 to TRBJ2-1, with TRBD2 matching over 8 bases. The CDR3 here is CASSLGVWRGDSYNEQFF. The CDR3 DNA reads TGTGCTAGCAGCTTAGGGGTTTGGCGGGGGGACTCCTACAATGAGCAGTTCTTC.